These T cell receptor beta chains were read from a single sample in a study of shared clonotypes between healthy human individuals. Measured with immunoSEQ multiplex PCR; TCRdb has only the in-frame clones, and not every one. The sample yields fewer than 650,000 clones, 70% to 80% seen once. Specimen: PBMCs. The receptors stem from a woman aged 40 to 50 in good health. Some clones in this sample may be carry-over from other donors' samples. CDR3s include the opening cysteine and the closing phenylalanine or tryptophan. Each record gives: clone size, D gene, V gene, J gene, CDR3 protein, CDR3 DNA. The D gene is left open where the match is weak. The size entry is marked missing in some rows and otherwise reads once, few, many or a size class.

clone size: NA; D gene: TRBD2; V gene: TRBV28; J gene: TRBJ2-1; CDR3 protein: CASSFLAGGINEQFF; CDR3 DNA: TGTGCCAGCAGTTTTTTAGCGGGCGGGATTAATGAGCAGTTCTTC
clone size: NA; D gene: NA; V gene: TRBV27; J gene: TRBJ2-4; CDR3 protein: CASSPSPGADTLLAKNIQYF; CDR3 DNA: TGTGCCAGCAGTCCCTCCCCTGGGGCAGATACACTTCTAGCCAAAAACATTCAGTACTTC
clone size: NA; D gene: TRBD1; V gene: TRBV5-1; J gene: TRBJ2-1; CDR3 protein: CASSLVTGGSYNEQFF; CDR3 DNA: TGCGCCAGCAGCTTGGTCACAGGGGGCTCCTACAATGAGCAGTTCTTC
clone size: NA; D gene: NA; V gene: TRBV6-4; J gene: TRBJ2-6; CDR3 protein: CASSDTGLSGANVLTF; CDR3 DNA: TGTGCCAGCAGTGACACAGGGCTCTCTGGGGCCAACGTCCTGACTTTC
clone size: NA; D gene: TRBD1; V gene: TRBV28; J gene: TRBJ2-6; CDR3 protein: CASGTGATGANVLTF; CDR3 DNA: TGTGCCAGTGGGACAGGGGCTACTGGGGCCAACGTCCTGACTTTC
clone size: once; D gene: TRBD2; V gene: TRBV4-3; J gene: TRBJ2-1; CDR3 protein: CASSHLAGNYNEQFF; CDR3 DNA: TGCGCCAGCAGCCACCTAGCGGGGAATTACAATGAGCAGTTCTTC
clone size: NA; D gene: NA; V gene: TRBV7-2; J gene: TRBJ1-1; CDR3 protein: CASSLPRRGRTEAFF; CDR3 DNA: TGTGCCAGCAGCTTACCCCGACGGGGAAGGACTGAAGCTTTCTTT
clone size: few; D gene: NA; V gene: TRBV7-2; J gene: TRBJ2-4; CDR3 protein: CASSLPGQYPYF; CDR3 DNA: TGTGCCAGCAGCTTACCAGGACAGTATCCGTACTTC
clone size: NA; D gene: NA; V gene: TRBV30; J gene: TRBJ2-1; CDR3 protein: CAWSVTRGVGGEQFF; CDR3 DNA: TGTGCCTGGAGTGTAACCAGGGGGGTCGGCGGTGAGCAGTTCTTC
clone size: NA; D gene: TRBD1; V gene: TRBV27; J gene: TRBJ2-5; CDR3 protein: CASSRDRGRETQYF; CDR3 DNA: TGTGCCAGCAGCCGGGACAGGGGGCGAGAGACCCAGTACTTC
clone size: NA; D gene: NA; V gene: TRBV15; J gene: TRBJ1-2; CDR3 protein: CATSRGGPGYGYTF; CDR3 DNA: TGTGCCACCAGCAGAGGTGGGCCAGGCTATGGCTACACCTTC
clone size: NA; D gene: NA; V gene: TRBV7-6; J gene: TRBJ2-2; CDR3 protein: CASSLGGLTVLTGELFF; CDR3 DNA: TGTGCCAGCAGCTTAGGGGGCCTTACGGTACTCACCGGGGAGCTGTTTTTT
clone size: NA; D gene: NA; V gene: TRBV7-2; J gene: TRBJ2-5; CDR3 protein: CASSLGAGTQETQYF; CDR3 DNA: TGTGCCAGCAGCTTAGGGGCCGGGACCCAAGAGACCCAGTACTTC
clone size: NA; D gene: NA; V gene: TRBV15; J gene: TRBJ2-1; CDR3 protein: CATSRSVGPRGHNEQFF; CDR3 DNA: TGTGCCACCAGCAGATCGGTGGGGCCCCGAGGACACAATGAGCAGTTCTTC
clone size: NA; D gene: TRBD1; V gene: TRBV5-1; J gene: TRBJ2-7; CDR3 protein: CASSSTGIIYEQYF; CDR3 DNA: TGCGCCAGCAGCTCGACAGGGATTATATACGAGCAGTACTTC
clone size: many; D gene: TRBD2; V gene: TRBV2; J gene: TRBJ2-1; CDR3 protein: CASSSLAGEQFF; CDR3 DNA: TGTGCCAGCAGTTCATTAGCGGGAGAGCAGTTCTTC